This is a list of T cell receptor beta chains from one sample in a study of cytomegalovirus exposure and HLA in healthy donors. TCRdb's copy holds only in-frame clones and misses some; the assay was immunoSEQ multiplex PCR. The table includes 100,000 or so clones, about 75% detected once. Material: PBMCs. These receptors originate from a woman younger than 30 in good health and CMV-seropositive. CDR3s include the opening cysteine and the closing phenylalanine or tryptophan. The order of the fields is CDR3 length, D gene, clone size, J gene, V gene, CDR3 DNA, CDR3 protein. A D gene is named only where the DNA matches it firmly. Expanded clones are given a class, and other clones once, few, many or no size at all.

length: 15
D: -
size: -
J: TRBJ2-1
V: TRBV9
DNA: TGTGCCAGCAGCGGAGGACTAAGCTCCTACAATGAGCAGTTCTTC
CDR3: CASSGGLSSYNEQFF

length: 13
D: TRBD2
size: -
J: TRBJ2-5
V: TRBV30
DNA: TGTGCCTGGACTAGCGGGAACCAAGAGACCCAGTACTTC
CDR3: CAWTSGNQETQYF

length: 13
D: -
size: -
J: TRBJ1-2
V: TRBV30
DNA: TGTGCCTGGAGTCCCATGATGCGCTATGGCTACACCTTC
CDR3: CAWSPMMRYGYTF

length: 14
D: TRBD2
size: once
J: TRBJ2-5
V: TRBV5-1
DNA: TGCGCCAGCAGCCCTGGACTAGCCGGGGAGACCCAGTACTTC
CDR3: CASSPGLAGETQYF

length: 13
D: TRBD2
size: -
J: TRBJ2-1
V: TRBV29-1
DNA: TGCAGCGTCAGCCCACTGGCGGGAGTTGAGCAGTTCTTC
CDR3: CSVSPLAGVEQFF

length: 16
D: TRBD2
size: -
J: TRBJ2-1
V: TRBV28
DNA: TGTGCCAGCAGTTACGGGGGACTAGCGGGAGCCAATGAGCAGTTCTTC
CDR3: CASSYGGLAGANEQFF

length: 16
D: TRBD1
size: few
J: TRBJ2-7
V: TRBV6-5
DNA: TGTGCCAGCAGTTACGACCGGGACAGGGGGTCCTACGAGCAGTACTTC
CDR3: CASSYDRDRGSYEQYF

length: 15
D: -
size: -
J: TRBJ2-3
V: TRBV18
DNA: TGTGCCAGCTCCTCGTCGGTCCAGGGAGGAGGTACGCAGTATTTT
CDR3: CASSSSVQGGGTQYF

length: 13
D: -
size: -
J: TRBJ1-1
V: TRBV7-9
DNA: TGTGCCAGCAGCCCCCCAGTGAACACTGAAGCTTTCTTT
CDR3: CASSPPVNTEAFF

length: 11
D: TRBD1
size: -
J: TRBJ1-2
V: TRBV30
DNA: TGTGCCTGGTGGACAGGGAATGGCTACACCTTC
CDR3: CAWWTGNGYTF

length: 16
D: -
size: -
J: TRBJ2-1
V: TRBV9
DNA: TGTGCCAGCAGCGTAGTTGGGGGCCAATGGTACAATGAGCAGTTCTTC
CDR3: CASSVVGGQWYNEQFF

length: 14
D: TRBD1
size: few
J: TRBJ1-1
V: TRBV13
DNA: TGTGCCAGCAGCGTCGGACAGGGGAACACTGAAGCTTTCTTT
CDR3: CASSVGQGNTEAFF

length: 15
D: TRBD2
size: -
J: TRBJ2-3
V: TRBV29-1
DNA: TGCAGCGTTGCACCTAGCGGGAGCTTTGTTGATACGCAGTATTTT
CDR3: CSVAPSGSFVDTQYF

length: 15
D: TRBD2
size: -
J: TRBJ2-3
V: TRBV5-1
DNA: TGCGCCAGCAGCTTGGGGCGGGAGGGCCGAAATACGCAGTATTTT
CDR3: CASSLGREGRNTQYF

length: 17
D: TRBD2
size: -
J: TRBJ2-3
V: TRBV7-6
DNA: TGTGCCAGCAGCTTAGTTCCCCCTAGCGGTAGCACAGATACGCAGTATTTT
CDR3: CASSLVPPSGSTDTQYF

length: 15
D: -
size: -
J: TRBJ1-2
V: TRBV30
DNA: TGTGCCTGGAGCGCCGGACAGACGATTAACTATGGCTACACCTTC
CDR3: CAWSAGQTINYGYTF

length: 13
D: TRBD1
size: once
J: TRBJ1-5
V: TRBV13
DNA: TGTGCCAGCAGCCTCCGGGACAGGGAGCCCCAGCATTTT
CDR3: CASSLRDREPQHF

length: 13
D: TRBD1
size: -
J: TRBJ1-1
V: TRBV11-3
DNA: TGTGCCAGCAGCCTTACAGGGGGCACTGAAGCTTTCTTT
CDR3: CASSLTGGTEAFF

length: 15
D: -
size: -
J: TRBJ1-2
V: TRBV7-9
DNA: TGTGCCAGCAGCCTCAGCAACCTAGCTAACTATGGCTACACCTTC
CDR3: CASSLSNLANYGYTF

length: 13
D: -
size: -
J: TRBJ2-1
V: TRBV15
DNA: TGTGCCACCAGCAGAGTCCAATACAATGAGCAGTTCTTC
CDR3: CATSRVQYNEQFF

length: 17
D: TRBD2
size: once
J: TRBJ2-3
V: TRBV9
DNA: TGTGCCAGCAGCGTGACTAGCGGGTCTGGGAGAACAGATACGCAGTATTTT
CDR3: CASSVTSGSGRTDTQYF

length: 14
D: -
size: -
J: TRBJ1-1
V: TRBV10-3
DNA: TGTGCCATCAATGACAGAGGGGGAACCACTGAAGCTTTCTTT
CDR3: CAINDRGGTTEAFF

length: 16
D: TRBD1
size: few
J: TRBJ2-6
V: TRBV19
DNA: TGTGCCAGTAGTCCCGACAGGGGGTCTGGGGCCAACGTCCTGACTTTC
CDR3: CASSPDRGSGANVLTF

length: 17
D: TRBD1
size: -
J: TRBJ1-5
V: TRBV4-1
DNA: TGCGCCAGCAGCTTAGGGGGCACAGGTGGCGGCAATCAGCCCCAGCATTTT
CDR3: CASSLGGTGGGNQPQHF

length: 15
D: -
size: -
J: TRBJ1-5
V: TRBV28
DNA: TGTGCCAGCACGGGGGTAGGGTATAGCAATCAGCCCCAGCATTTT
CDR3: CASTGVGYSNQPQHF

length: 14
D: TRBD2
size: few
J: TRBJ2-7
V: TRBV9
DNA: TGTGCCAGCAGCCCTCAAGCGGGAGTCCACGAGCAGTACTTC
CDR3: CASSPQAGVHEQYF

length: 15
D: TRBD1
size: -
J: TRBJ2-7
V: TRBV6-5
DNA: TGTGCCAGCAGTTACGGAGGCAGGGGGCGGGACGAGCAGTACTTC
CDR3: CASSYGGRGRDEQYF

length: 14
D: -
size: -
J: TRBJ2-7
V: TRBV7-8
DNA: TGTGCCAGCAGCTTAGGGTGGGGCAGCAACGAGCAGTACTTC
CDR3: CASSLGWGSNEQYF

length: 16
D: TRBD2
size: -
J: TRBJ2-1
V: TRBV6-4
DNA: TGTGCCAGCAGTGACTCGTGGCTAGCGGCCTACAATGAGCAGTTCTTC
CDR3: CASSDSWLAAYNEQFF

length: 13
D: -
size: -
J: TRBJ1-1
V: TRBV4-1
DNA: TGCGCCAGCAGCCAACGGGGGAACACTGAAGCTTTCTTT
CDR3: CASSQRGNTEAFF

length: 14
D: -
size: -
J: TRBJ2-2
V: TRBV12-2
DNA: TGTGCAAGTCGACCCATCGGGGACACCGGGGAGCTGTTTTTT
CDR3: CASRPIGDTGELFF

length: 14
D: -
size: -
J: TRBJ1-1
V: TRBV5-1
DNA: TGCGCCAGCAGCTTGCAACAGGGGAACACTGAAGCTTTCTTT
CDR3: CASSLQQGNTEAFF

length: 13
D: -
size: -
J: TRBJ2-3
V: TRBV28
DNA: TGTGCCAGCAGTTTATCCCAGGAAGATACGCAGTATTTT
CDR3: CASSLSQEDTQYF

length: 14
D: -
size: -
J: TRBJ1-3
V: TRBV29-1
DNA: TGCAGCGTTGGGGGGGAGGCGGAGGGAAACACCATATATTTT
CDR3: CSVGGEAEGNTIYF

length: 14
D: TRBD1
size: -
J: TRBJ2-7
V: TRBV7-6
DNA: TGTGCCAGCAGCTCAGGGGTGACAGGGACCGAGCAGTACTTC
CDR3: CASSSGVTGTEQYF

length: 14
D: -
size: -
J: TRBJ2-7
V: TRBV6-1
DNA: TGTGCCAGCATCGAGCCCCCGAAGACATACGAGCAGTACTTC
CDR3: CASIEPPKTYEQYF

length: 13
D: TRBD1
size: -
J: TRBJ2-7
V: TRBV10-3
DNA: TGTGCCATAACGGACAGGGGCGCCTACGAGCAGTACTTC
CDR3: CAITDRGAYEQYF

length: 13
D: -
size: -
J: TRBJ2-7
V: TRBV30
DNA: TGTGCCTGGAGCGTAATAGCAGGGTACGAGCAGTACTTC
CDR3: CAWSVIAGYEQYF

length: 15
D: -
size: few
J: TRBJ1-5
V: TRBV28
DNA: TGTGCCAGCAGTTTAGGGGGCCATAGCAATCAGCCCCAGCATTTT
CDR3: CASSLGGHSNQPQHF

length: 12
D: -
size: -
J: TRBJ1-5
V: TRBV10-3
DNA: TGTGCCATCCCTGCTCCTAGACAGCCCCAGCATTTT
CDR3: CAIPAPRQPQHF

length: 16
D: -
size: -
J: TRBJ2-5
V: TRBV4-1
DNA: TGCGCCAGCAGCCAAGTTGCAGGGCCCCCCCAAGAGACCCAGTACTTC
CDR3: CASSQVAGPPQETQYF

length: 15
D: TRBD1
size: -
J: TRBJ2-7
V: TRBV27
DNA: TGTGCCAGCAGTTTTGCACCGACAGGGGCGGCCGAGCAGTACTTC
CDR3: CASSFAPTGAAEQYF

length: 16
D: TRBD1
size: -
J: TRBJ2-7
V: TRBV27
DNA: TGTGCCAGCAGCCTCACCCATGACAGGGACCCCTACGAGCAGTACTTC
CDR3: CASSLTHDRDPYEQYF

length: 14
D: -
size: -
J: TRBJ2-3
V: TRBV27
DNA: TGTGCCAGCAGCATCTCGACAGCCACAGATACGCAGTATTTT
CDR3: CASSISTATDTQYF

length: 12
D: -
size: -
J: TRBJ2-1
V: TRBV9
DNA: TGTGCCAGCAGCGAGGACATGGGGGGAAAGTTCTTC
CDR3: CASSEDMGGKFF

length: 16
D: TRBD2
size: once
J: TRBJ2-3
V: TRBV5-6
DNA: TGTGCCAGCAGCTCGGTGACTAGCGGGGTCACAGATACGCAGTATTTT
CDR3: CASSSVTSGVTDTQYF

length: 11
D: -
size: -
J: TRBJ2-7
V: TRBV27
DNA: TGTGCCAGCAATCAGGGCGGTGAGCAGTACTTC
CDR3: CASNQGGEQYF

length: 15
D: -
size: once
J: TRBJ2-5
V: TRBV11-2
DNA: TGTGCCAGCAGCTTAGCGGTTGGGAGCCAAGAGACCCAGTACTTC
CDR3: CASSLAVGSQETQYF

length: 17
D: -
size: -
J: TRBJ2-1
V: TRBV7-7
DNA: TGTGCCAGCAGCTCGTGGCCCGGGAAGAGCTCCTACAATGAGCAGTTCTTC
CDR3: CASSSWPGKSSYNEQFF

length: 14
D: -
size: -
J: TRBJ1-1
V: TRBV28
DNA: TGTGCCAGCAGTAAACCTGGTGCGAGGACTGAAGCTTTCTTT
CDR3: CASSKPGARTEAFF

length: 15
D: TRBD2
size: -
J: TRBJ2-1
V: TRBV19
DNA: TGTGCCAGTAGTATGACTAGCGGGACTTACAATGAGCAGTTCTTC
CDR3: CASSMTSGTYNEQFF

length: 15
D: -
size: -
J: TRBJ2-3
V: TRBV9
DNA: TGTGCCAGCAGCGTACGGCCTAGCAGCACAGATACGCAGTATTTT
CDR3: CASSVRPSSTDTQYF

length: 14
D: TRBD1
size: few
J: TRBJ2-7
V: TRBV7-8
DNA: TGTGCCAGCAGCTTTAACAGGGGGGATCACGAGCAGTACTTC
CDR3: CASSFNRGDHEQYF

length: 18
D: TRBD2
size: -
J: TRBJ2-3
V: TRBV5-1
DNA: TGCGCCAGCAGCTCGGGACTAGCGGGAGGGGAGGGAACAGATACGCAGTATTTT
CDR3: CASSSGLAGGEGTDTQYF

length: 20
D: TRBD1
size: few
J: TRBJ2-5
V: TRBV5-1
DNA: TGCGCCAGCAGCGGCACCGGACAGGGGGCGTTTTTCGGTTTGGGAGAGACCCAGTACTTC
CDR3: CASSGTGQGAFFGLGETQYF

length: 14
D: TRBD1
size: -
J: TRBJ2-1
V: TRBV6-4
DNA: TGTGCCAGCAGTGTGGGACAGGGAGGCAATGAGCAGTTCTTC
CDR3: CASSVGQGGNEQFF

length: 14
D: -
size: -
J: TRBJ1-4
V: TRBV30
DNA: TGTGCCTGGAATCGGGGATTAACTAATGAAAAACTGTTTTTT
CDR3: CAWNRGLTNEKLFF

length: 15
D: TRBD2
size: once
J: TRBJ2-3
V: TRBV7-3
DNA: TGTGCCAGCAGCTTGACTAGCGGGGAAACAGATACGCAGTATTTT
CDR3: CASSLTSGETDTQYF